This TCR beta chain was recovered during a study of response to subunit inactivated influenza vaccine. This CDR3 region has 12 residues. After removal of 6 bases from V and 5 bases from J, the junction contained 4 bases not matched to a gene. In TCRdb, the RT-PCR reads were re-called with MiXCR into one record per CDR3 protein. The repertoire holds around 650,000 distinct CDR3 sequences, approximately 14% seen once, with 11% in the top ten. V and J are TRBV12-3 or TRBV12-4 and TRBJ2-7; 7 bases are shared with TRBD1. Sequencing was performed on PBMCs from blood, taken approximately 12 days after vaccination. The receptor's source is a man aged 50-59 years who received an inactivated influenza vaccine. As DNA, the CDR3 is TGTGCCAGCAGGGAAGACAGGGACGAGCAGTACTTC. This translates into CASREDRDEQYF.